This T cell receptor (beta chain) is drawn from a study of CD8 T cells in Susac syndrome. Turning to the study itself: The Susac syndrome patients that were sequenced included over five with active disease and under ten in remission. Intravenous immunoglobulin alone or corticosteroids were being given to patients with Susac syndrome at blood draw, unless they were therapy-naive.

This CDR3 has 14 amino acids. Germline CDR1 reads MDHEN; CDR2 reads SYDVKM. V lost 0 bases, J lost 6 bases, and 11 bases lay in between. It was with random hexamers that 0.5 to 1 ug RNA was reverse transcribed. Amplification of the TCR beta CDR3 was carried out by immunoSEQ multiplex PCR, which spanned a total of 54 Vbeta and 13 Jbeta segments. TCRdb reprocessed the immunoSEQ multiplex PCR reads with MiXCR, giving one entry per CDR3 protein. The sample lists 130,000 to 150,000 distinct CDR3 sequences, roughly 95% seen once, with approximately 0.08% in the top ten. This rearrangement joins TRBV28 to TRBJ1-2, with a weak D call TRBD1 (5 bases). The sequencing input was CD4+ T cells from PBMCs. The TCR sequence derives from a human donor with Susac syndrome. This CDR3 reads CASSLWGLGHGYTF. The CDR3 DNA sequence: TGTGCCAGCAGTTTATGGGGGCTAGGTCATGGCTACACCTTC.